The 20 T cell receptor beta chains in this list originate from one sample, sequenced in a study of blood T cell repertoires in COVID-19. The data were produced by immunoSEQ multiplex PCR, yet TCRdb's version contains in-frame clones alone and is incomplete. Here the sample spans over 60,000 clones, 75% to 80% being singletons. The sample comprised peripheral blood. The receptors were gathered from a woman older than 75 with acute or convalescent COVID-19.

The V gene is TRBV4-2, the J gene TRBJ2-2; 8 nucleotides line up with TRBD2. This CDR3 spans 18 amino acids. The germline V gene encodes CDR1 LGHNA and CDR2 YNFKEQ. Trimming removed 1 base from V and 3 bases from J; junction bases left unmatched: 10. CDR3 sequence reads: CASSQALFLREDTGELFF. Here the CDR3 DNA reads TGTGCCAGCAGCCAAGCCCTCTTCTTGCGGGAGGACACCGGGGAGCTGTTTTTT.

V and J are TRBV28 and TRBJ2-5; D unresolved. With 2 bases removed from V and 3 bases from J, the gap between germline ends came to 16 bases. Germline CDR1 is MDHEN and CDR2 is SYDVKM. This CDR3 contains 16 residues. CDR3 sequence (DNA): TGTGCCAGCAGTTTACCTCGGATGGCGGAAGAAGAGACCCAGTACTTC. It encodes CASSLPRMAEEETQYF.

The chain recombines TRBV7-8 with TRBJ1-1, with D hard to call. CDR1 is SGHVS and CDR2 is FQNEAQ in the germline V gene. The V gene lost 5 bases and the J gene lost 0 bases, with 10 bases spanning the gap. CDR3 size: 14 residues. CDR3 protein: CASSLLTVNTEAFF. CDR3 bases: TGTGCCAGCAGCCTCCTTACGGTGAACACTGAAGCTTTCTTT.

The sample holds a few counts of this clone. V and J are TRBV28 and TRBJ2-6, with unresolved D. There are 15 residues in the CDR3. Germline-derived CDR1 and CDR2 are MDHEN and SYDVKM. V was pared by 6 bases and J by 0 bases, with 9 bases between. In DNA form, the CDR3 reads TGTGCCAGCAGCTCCCTCGGCTCTGGGGCCAACGTCCTGACTTTC. This encodes CASSSLGSGANVLTF.

This sequence joins TRBV4-2 and TRBJ2-2; 8 positions match TRBD2. The CDR3 spans 16 residues. Germline CDR1 is LGHNA and CDR2 is YNFKEQ. After removal of 3 bases from V and 6 bases from J, the junction contained 9 bases not matched to a gene. The CDR3 loop reads CASSHPGLVFPGELFF. Here the CDR3 DNA reads TGTGCCAGCAGCCACCCGGGACTAGTATTCCCCGGGGAGCTGTTTTTT.

CDR3 amino acids: CASSYSPAYEQYF. As DNA, the CDR3 is TGTGCCAGCAGTTACTCACCGGCCTACGAGCAGTACTTC. The chain combines TRBV6-5 with TRBJ2-7; no reliable D call. The V and J ends lost 0 bases and 2 bases respectively, with 5 bases between them. This CDR3 is 13 amino acids long. Germline loops: CDR1 MNHEY, CDR2 SVGAGI.

The CDR3 DNA follows: TGTGCCAGCAGTGGATCCGGGACAGCAGTTGAAAAACTGTTTTTT. Protein sequence: CASSGSGTAVEKLFF. This chain connects TRBV28 to TRBJ1-4, with 7 bases fitting TRBD1. CDR1 and CDR2 from the germline V gene are MDHEN and SYDVKM. The V segment lost 5 bases and the J segment 7 bases; nucleotides outside the gene matches: 10. The CDR3 loop spans 15 amino acids.

V is TRBV24-1 and J is TRBJ2-1; possible D gene TRBD2, 6 bases. The CDR3 has 14 amino acids. Germline assignment: CDR1 KGHDR and CDR2 SFDVKD. Trimming took off 9 bases at V and 0 bases at J, with 11 bases between the two ends. DNA for the CDR3: TGTGCCACCTCGGGACTGAGCTCCTACAATGAGCAGTTCTTC. It yields the protein CATSGLSSYNEQFF.

This clone has a single count. The chain is built from TRBV7-6 and TRBJ2-1; TRBD2 agrees at 8 bases. The germline V gene has CDR1 SGHVS and CDR2 FNYEAQ. V dropped 5 bases and J dropped 3; count of bases not matched to a gene: 9. The CDR3 loop spans 16 amino acids. The CDR3 coding sequence is TGTGCCAGCAGCCCGACATGGACTAGCAGCTACAATGAGCAGTTCTTC. Amino acid sequence: CASSPTWTSSYNEQFF.

The J gene is TRBJ2-7, the V gene TRBV28, with D possibly TRBD2 on 5 matching bases. V lost 1 base to trimming and J lost 9 bases, with 7 bases between them. Germline CDR1 is MDHEN and CDR2 is SYDVKM. The CDR3 extends over 11 amino acids. In DNA, the CDR3 is TGTGCCAGCAGTTTATCAGCGGCGCAGTACTTC. Its protein is CASSLSAAQYF.

As regards this clone: Mismatch with germline at one junction end may stem from a read error. This CDR3 is CASSLQGWAVNAEAFF. As DNA, the CDR3 is TGTGCCAGCAGCTTACAGGGTTGGGCTGTGAACGCTGAAGCTTTCTTT. This chain connects TRBV11-1 to TRBJ1-1; weak D call: TRBD1 (5 bases). Per germline, CDR1 SGHAT and CDR2 FQDESV (reference sequence). The CDR3 has 16 residues.

The rearrangement uses TRBV20-1 and TRBJ2-4, with D possibly matching TRBD1 (6 bases). Germline values: CDR1 DFQATT, CDR2 SNEGSKA (reference sequence). The germline V and J ends were trimmed by 3 bases and 3 bases, with 12 bases remaining between them. The CDR3 has 14 amino acids. The CDR3 protein is CSASRLGGKNIQYF. In nucleotides, the CDR3 is TGCAGTGCTAGTCGCCTAGGGGGCAAAAACATTCAGTACTTC.

This clone showed up just once. This rearrangement joins TRBV7-9 to TRBJ2-7; a weak D match, TRBD2 (6 bases). The CDR3 has 14 residues. Trimming removed 5 bases from V and 3 bases from J, with 14 bases in between. CDR1 and CDR2 from the germline V gene are SEHNR and FQNEAQ (reference sequence). The CDR3 DNA reads as TGTGCCAGCAGCCCGGAAGTGGGGGGCTACGAGCAGTACTTC. It yields the protein CASSPEVGGYEQYF.

This CDR3 is CAWSVSGRINTGELFF. The CDR3 DNA reads TGTGCCTGGAGTGTTAGCGGGAGAATTAACACCGGGGAGCTGTTTTTT. This chain connects TRBV30 to TRBJ2-2; the match to TRBD2 covers 9 bases. The V gene end was trimmed by 0 bases and the J gene end by 2 bases; junction bases not matched to a gene: 4. The germline CDR1 and CDR2 sequences are GTSNPN and SVGIG (reference sequence). The CDR3 consists of 16 residues.

The V gene is TRBV28, the J gene TRBJ1-5, with D perhaps TRBD1 (5 bases). This CDR3 spans 15 amino acids. Germline V CDR1 and CDR2: MDHEN, SYDVKM. Trimming pared 2 bases from V and 6 bases from J, leaving 14 bases between. CDR3 sequence (DNA): TGTGCCAGCAGTTTAGGGTCGGCAGGGATTCAGCCCCAGCATTTT. This codes for CASSLGSAGIQPQHF.

The J gene is TRBJ1-6, the V gene TRBV5-1, with 9 bases lining up with TRBD1. V shed 0 bases, J shed 8 bases, and the junction held 6 bases outside the gene matches. CDR3 length: 16 residues. CDR1 is SGHRS and CDR2 is YFSETQ in the germline V gene. The CDR3 spells CASSLASGTGYSPLHF. The CDR3 nucleotides read TGCGCCAGCAGCTTGGCCTCTGGGACAGGGTATTCACCCCTCCACTTT.

The gene calls are TRBV2 and TRBJ1-6; perhaps TRBD1 as D (6 bases). The CDR3 consists of 15 residues. CDR1 and CDR2 (germline): SNHLY, FYNNEI. V was clipped by 6 bases and J by 5 bases, with 14 bases between them. The CDR3 bases are TGTGCCAGCAGCGCACAGGGTTCGAATAATTCACCCCTCCACTTT. This sequence encodes CASSAQGSNNSPLHF.

This clone was counted a few times. The chain joins TRBV4-2 to TRBJ1-4, with D tentatively TRBD1 (5 bases). This CDR3 comprises 14 residues. Germline-derived CDR1 and CDR2 are LGHNA and YNFKEQ. Trimming took 4 bases from V and 6 from J, leaving 12 bases between them. CDR3 amino acids: CASSPSDSYEKLFF. The DNA for the CDR3 is TGTGCCAGCAGCCCGTCAGACAGTTATGAAAAACTGTTTTTT.

This clone occurred a few times. This chain's CDR3 is CASSQENTGGRKSVGFF. DNA of the CDR3: TGTGCCAGCAGCCAAGAAAATACGGGGGGACGAAAATCCGTCGGGTTCTTC. The genes are TRBV3-1 (or the pseudogene TRBV3-2) and TRBJ2-1; 7 bases align to TRBD2. Germline lookup yields CDR1 LGHDT and CDR2 YNNKEL (reference sequence). CDR3 size: 17 residues. The V and J ends lost 0 bases and 15 bases, in that order; junction bases with no gene match: 20.

V and J are TRBV29-1 and TRBJ2-7, with 9 nucleotides matching TRBD1. This CDR3 region has 15 residues. CDR1 SQVTM and CDR2 ANQGSEA come from the germline V gene. Trimming removed 4 bases from V and 5 bases from J; junction bases left unmatched: 12. CDR3 coding DNA: TGCAGCGTTGTCCTCGGGACAGGGTATTCCGACGAGCAGTACTTC. Protein product: CSVVLGTGYSDEQYF.